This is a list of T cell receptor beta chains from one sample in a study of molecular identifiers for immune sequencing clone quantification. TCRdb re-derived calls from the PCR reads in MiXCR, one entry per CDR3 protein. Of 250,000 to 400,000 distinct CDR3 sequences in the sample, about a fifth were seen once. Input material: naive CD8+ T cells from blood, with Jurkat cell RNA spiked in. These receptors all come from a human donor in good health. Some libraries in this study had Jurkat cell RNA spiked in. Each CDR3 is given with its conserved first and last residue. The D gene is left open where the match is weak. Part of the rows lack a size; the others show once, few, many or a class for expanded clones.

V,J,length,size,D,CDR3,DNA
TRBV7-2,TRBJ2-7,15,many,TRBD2,CASSLGASGIDEQYF,TGTGCCAGCAGCTTAGGTGCTAGCGGTATAGACGAGCAGTACTTC
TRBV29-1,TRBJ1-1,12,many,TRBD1,CSVQGAFAEAFF,TGCAGCGTCCAGGGGGCTTTCGCTGAAGCTTTCTTT
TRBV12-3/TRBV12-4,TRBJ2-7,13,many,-,CASSPFSPHEQYF,TGTGCCAGCAGTCCCTTCTCCCCCCACGAGCAGTACTTC
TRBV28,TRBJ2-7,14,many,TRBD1,CASLGQPISYEQYF,TGTGCCAGCTTGGGACAGCCTATCTCCTACGAGCAGTACTTC
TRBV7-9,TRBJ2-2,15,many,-,CASSSGTTNTGELFF,TGTGCCAGCAGCTCCGGGACGACGAACACCGGGGAGCTGTTTTTT
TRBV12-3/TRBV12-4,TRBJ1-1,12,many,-,CASSSPSVEAFF,TGTGCCAGCAGTTCCCCCTCCGTTGAAGCTTTCTTT
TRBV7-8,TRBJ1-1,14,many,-,CASSSGHLNTEAFF,TGTGCCAGCAGCTCTGGACACCTGAACACTGAAGCTTTCTTT
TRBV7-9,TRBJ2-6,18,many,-,CASSLVPGAGLGANVLTF,TGTGCCAGCAGCTTAGTTCCGGGGGCCGGACTTGGGGCCAACGTCCTGACTTTC
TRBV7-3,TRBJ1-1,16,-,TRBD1,CASSLKAGQGHTEAFF,TGTGCCAGCAGCTTAAAGGCCGGACAGGGTCACACTGAAGCTTTCTTT
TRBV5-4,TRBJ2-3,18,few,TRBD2,CVSSSTSLAGVGADTQYF,TGTGTCAGCAGCTCTACCTCACTAGCGGGAGTAGGGGCAGATACGCAGTATTTT
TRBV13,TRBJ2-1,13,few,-,CASSLDRRKGQFF,TGTGCCAGCAGCTTGGACAGACGAAAGGGGCAGTTCTTC
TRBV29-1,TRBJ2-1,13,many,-,CSAVRLNYNEQFF,TGCAGCGCCGTGCGACTAAATTACAATGAGCAGTTCTTC
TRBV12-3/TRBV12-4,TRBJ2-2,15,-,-,CASSYLGGNTGELFF,TGTGCCAGCAGTTATTTGGGGGGGAACACCGGGGAGCTGTTTTTT
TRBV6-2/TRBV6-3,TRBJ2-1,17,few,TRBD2,CASTSRLAGGPGNEQFF,TGTGCCAGCACTTCGAGACTAGCGGGGGGGCCTGGCAATGAGCAGTTCTTC
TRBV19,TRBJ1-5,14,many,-,CASSIWQLAQPQHF,TGTGCCAGTAGTATTTGGCAGTTAGCTCAGCCCCAGCATTTT
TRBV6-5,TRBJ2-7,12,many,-,CASSDAAYEQYF,TGTGCCAGCAGTGACGCCGCCTACGAGCAGTACTTC
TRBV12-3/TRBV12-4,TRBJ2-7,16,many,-,CASSYAPIGFSYEQYF,TGTGCCAGCAGCTATGCCCCAATAGGGTTTTCCTACGAGCAGTACTTC
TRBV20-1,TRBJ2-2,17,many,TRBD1,CSAKGQGEYANTGELFF,TGCAGTGCCAAGGGACAGGGGGAATACGCGAACACCGGGGAGCTGTTTTTT
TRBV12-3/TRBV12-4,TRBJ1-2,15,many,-,CASTAPWDVIRGYTF,TGTGCCAGCACCGCTCCCTGGGACGTTATTAGAGGCTACACCTTC
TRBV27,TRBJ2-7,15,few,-,CASSLSRGIPYEQYF,TGTGCCAGCAGTTTATCCAGGGGTATCCCCTACGAGCAGTACTTC
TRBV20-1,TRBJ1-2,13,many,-,CSAREARIYGYTF,TGCAGTGCTAGAGAGGCGAGAATCTATGGCTACACCTTC
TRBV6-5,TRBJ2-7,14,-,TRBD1,CASSRDRVYHEQYF,TGTGCCAGCAGTCGGGACAGGGTTTACCACGAGCAGTACTTC
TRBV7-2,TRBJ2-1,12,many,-,CASSSPSTEQFF,TGTGCCAGCAGCTCACCCTCTACTGAGCAGTTCTTC